The 30 T cell receptor beta chains in this list originate from one sample, sequenced in a study of T cell responses to AZD1222 COVID-19 vaccine. Sequencing was performed with immunoSEQ multiplex PCR; in TCRdb, only in-frame clones are kept and a portion is missing. Found here are 120,000 to 150,000 clones, 91% of them singletons; the top ten hold around 6.9%. The sample was peripheral blood, taken 28 days after the second dose of the MenACWY control vaccine. The receptors shown here come from an adult who received the MenACWY meningococcal vaccine as a control.

The chain uses TRBV12-3 or TRBV12-4 and TRBJ2-7, with no clear D. This CDR3 is 13 amino acids long. V was clipped by 2 bases and J by 4 bases, with 9 bases between them. DNA of the CDR3: TGTGCCAGCAGTTTACACATGGGGTACGAGCAGTACTTC. It yields the protein CASSLHMGYEQYF.

CDR3 in DNA: TGTGCCAGTGGTCTGGGACAGGACTATGGCTACACCTTC. Translated: CASGLGQDYGYTF. The rearrangement links TRBV18 to TRBJ1-2, with TRBD1 matching 8 bases. The CDR3 has 13 amino acids. V lost 9 bases and J lost 3; bases outside the gene matches: 6. The V gene's germline CDR1 is KGHSH and CDR2 LQKENI.

In this sample, this clone turned up once. This rearrangement joins TRBV20-1 to TRBJ1-5, with a tentative D call TRBD1 (5 bases). Between the trimmed V and J ends, which lost 5 bases and 12 bases, there was a span of 14 bases. This CDR3 comprises 11 residues. CDR1 is DFQATT, CDR2 SNEGSKA, per germline (reference sequence). CDR3 coding DNA: TGCAGTGCTCACCGGGACGGCCGCCAGCATTTT. Protein: CSAHRDGRQHF.

The chain carries TRBV30 and TRBJ1-4, with D possibly matching TRBD1 (5 bases). The CDR3 sequence is 19 residues long. Germline V gene data show CDR1 as GTSNPN and CDR2 as SVGIG (reference sequence). V dropped 0 bases and J dropped 2 bases, with 22 bases sitting between them. CDR3 bases: TGTGCCTGGAGTGTACTCAGGACACGGGTACGGCCCACTAATGAAAAACTGTTTTTT. This sequence encodes CAWSVLRTRVRPTNEKLFF.

The rearrangement links TRBV2 to TRBJ1-2; 9 bases map to TRBD1. This CDR3 is 16 amino acids long. Looked up from germline, CDR1 is SNHLY and CDR2 is FYNNEI. V gave up 6 bases and J gave up 9 bases; unmatched junction bases: 17. CDR3 DNA sequence: TGTGCCAGCAGCCAAACAGGGGGCGAAGCTTTGAGTAGCTACACCTTC. Its translation is CASSQTGGEALSSYTF.

V and J are TRBV11-2 and TRBJ2-7; D uncertain. The CDR3 runs to 15 residues. Deletions cut 2 bases from V and 2 bases from J, with 13 bases between. The V gene's germline CDR1 is SGHAT and CDR2 FQNNGV. As DNA, the CDR3 is TGTGCCAGCAGCTTATTTACCGTGTCAGCCTACGAGCAGTACTTC. Its protein product is CASSLFTVSAYEQYF. The full variable domain, completed using reference TRBV11-2 and TRBJ2-7, is EAGVAQSPRYKIIEKRQSVAFWCNPISGHATLYWYQQILGQGPKLLIQFQNNGVVDDSQLPKDRFSAERLKGVDSTLKIQPAKLEDSAVYLCASSLFTVSAYEQYFGPGTRLTVT.

This rearrangement joins TRBV7-2 to TRBJ2-3, with D unresolved. This CDR3 spans 11 amino acids. Germline lookup yields CDR1 SGHTA and CDR2 FQGNSA. The V end lost 7 bases, the J end lost 8 bases, and 10 bases lay between the germline ends. CDR3 in DNA: TGTGCCAGCACGGCGTTGGGTACGCAGTATTTT. Its translation: CASTALGTQYF. The entire variable domain, with the rest obtained from reference TRBV7-2 and TRBJ2-3, is as follows: GAGVSQSPSNKVTEKGKDVELRCDPISGHTALYWYRQSLGQGLEFLIYFQGNSAPDKSGLPSDRFSAERTGGSVSTLTIQRTQQEDSAVYLCASTALGTQYFGPGTRLTVL.

This clone was detected only once. The V call is TRBV19, the J call TRBJ2-7; 7 nucleotides match TRBD2. J was trimmed by 2 bases and V by 3 bases; bases with no gene match: 7. The germline CDR1 and CDR2 sequences are LNHDA and SQIVND (reference sequence). The CDR3 has 15 amino acids. CDR3 sequence reads: CASSIESGATYEQYF. The CDR3 DNA reads TGTGCCAGTAGTATTGAGAGCGGGGCCACCTACGAGCAGTACTTC. Full variable domain (remainder filled in from reference TRBV19 and TRBJ2-7): DGGITQSPKYLFRKEGQNVTLSCEQNLNHDAMYWYRQDPGQGLRLIYYSQIVNDFQKGDIAEGYSVSREKKESFPLTVTSAQKNPTAFYLCASSIESGATYEQYFGPGTRLTVT.

The genes are TRBV19 and TRBJ1-2; 7 nucleotides line up with TRBD1. This CDR3 is 14 amino acids long. J gave up 4 bases and V 0 bases, and 2 bases lay outside the gene matches. Germline CDR1 is LNHDA and CDR2 is SQIVND (reference sequence). The CDR3 region is CASSIEGQIYGYTF. CDR3 bases: TGTGCCAGTAGTATAGAGGGACAGATCTATGGCTACACCTTC.

CDR3 in amino acids: CASGKDVTGTDNTGELFF. CDR3 sequence (DNA): TGTGCTAGTGGTAAAGATGTTACCGGGACAGACAACACCGGGGAGCTGTTTTTT. The rearrangement links TRBV12-5 to TRBJ2-2, with 7 bases fitting TRBD1. V lost 5 bases, J lost 2 bases, and 14 bases stayed unmatched. This CDR3 comprises 18 residues. Germline values: CDR1 LGHNT, CDR2 FRNRAP. The complete variable domain, with remaining parts taken from reference TRBV12-5 and TRBJ2-2, reads DARVTQTPRHKVTEMGQEVTMRCQPILGHNTVFWYRQTMMQGLELLAYFRNRAPLDDSGMPKDRFSAEMPDATLATLKIQPSEPRDSAVYFCASGKDVTGTDNTGELFFGEGSRLTVL.

The chain uses TRBV7-2 and TRBJ1-5; D is uncertain. CDR3 length: 14 amino acids. The V and J ends lost 5 bases and 2 bases respectively, with 10 bases between them. Germline values: CDR1 SGHTA, CDR2 FQGNSA. CDR3 coding DNA: TGTGCCAGCAGCCCTTTCGGTGGCAATCAGCCCCAGCATTTT. Translated: CASSPFGGNQPQHF.

This rearrangement joins TRBV15 to TRBJ2-3; TRBD2 matches at 9 bases. CDR1 and CDR2 (germline): LNHNV, YYDKDF (reference sequence). J lost 4 bases, V lost 1 base, and 9 bases had no gene match. This CDR3 is built from 17 residues. CDR3 bases: TGTGCCACCAGCAGAGGCGAATCTAGCGGGATTGCAGATACGCAGTATTTT. Translating gives CATSRGESSGIADTQYF.

This rearrangement joins TRBV7-2 to TRBJ2-5; D is undetermined. The CDR3 spans 11 residues. V shed 6 bases and J shed 5 bases, with 7 bases lying between them. The germline V gene encodes CDR1 SGHTA and CDR2 FQGNSA. CDR3 residues: CASSPKETQYF. The DNA for the CDR3 is TGTGCCAGCAGTCCTAAGGAGACCCAGTACTTC.

V and J are TRBV4-3 and TRBJ2-7; a possible D gene is TRBD2 (5 bases). The CDR3 loop spans 12 amino acids. Germline loops: CDR1 LGHNA, CDR2 YSLEER. V was trimmed by 1 base and J by 4 bases, leaving 5 bases between them. CDR3 region: CASSQGGYEQYF. The CDR3 DNA reads TGCGCCAGCAGCCAAGGAGGGTACGAGCAGTACTTC.

This clone was detected once. This sequence joins TRBV27 and TRBJ2-7; D is possibly TRBD2 (5 bases). V lost 4 bases, J lost 7 bases, and 17 bases lay in between. This CDR3 contains 14 residues. Germline V lookup: CDR1 MNHEY, CDR2 SMNVEV (reference sequence). CDR3 sequence: CASSSSGKVEEQYF. The CDR3 DNA follows: TGTGCCAGCAGTTCGTCGGGGAAAGTGGAGGAGCAGTACTTC.

The genes are TRBV19 and TRBJ2-7; D possibly uses TRBD1 or TRBD2 (5 bases each). Germline V lookup: CDR1 LNHDA, CDR2 SQIVND (reference sequence). The CDR3 has 14 amino acids. With 3 bases removed from V and 7 bases from J, the gap between germline ends came to 16 bases. CDR3 bases: TGTGCCAGTAGTATGGGGGTCTCCGCCGTAGAGCAGTACTTC. Translation: CASSMGVSAVEQYF.

The chain is built from TRBV6-2 or TRBV6-3 and TRBJ2-3, with D uncertain. V lost 0 bases to trimming and J lost 6 bases, with 10 bases between them. The CDR3 is made up of 14 amino acids. CDR1 and CDR2 (germline): MNHEY, SVGEGT. CDR3: CASSYSSTPDTQYF. The CDR3 DNA reads as TGTGCCAGCAGTTACTCGTCCACCCCCGATACGCAGTATTTT.

V is TRBV19 and J is TRBJ1-2; perhaps TRBD1 as D (6 bases). This CDR3 has 13 residues. V shed 5 bases and J shed 1 base, with 8 bases lying between them. The germline V gene encodes CDR1 LNHDA and CDR2 SQIVND (reference sequence). CDR3 sequence reads: CASSVQGNYGYTF. The CDR3 nucleotides are TGTGCCAGTAGTGTACAGGGTAACTATGGCTACACCTTC.

The rearrangement links TRBV20-1 to TRBJ2-1; D is unclear. CDR3 size: 11 residues. Per germline, CDR1 DFQATT and CDR2 SNEGSKA (reference sequence). The V end lost 5 bases, the J end lost 3 bases, and 5 bases lay between the germline ends. CDR3 nucleotide sequence: TGCAGTGCTGGTAGCTACAATGAGCAGTTCTTC. Protein product: CSAGSYNEQFF.

The chain joins TRBV19 to TRBJ1-1; D gene unclear. Looked up from germline, CDR1 is LNHDA and CDR2 is SQIVND (reference sequence). The CDR3 spans 13 residues. Trimming took 8 bases from V and 4 from J, leaving 14 bases between them. The CDR3 sequence: CASAIFASTEAFF. CDR3 coding DNA: TGTGCCAGTGCGATTTTCGCGAGCACTGAAGCTTTCTTT.

The V gene is TRBV15, the J gene TRBJ2-3; perhaps TRBD1 as D (6 bases). Germline CDR1 is LNHNV and CDR2 is YYDKDF (reference sequence). The CDR3 has 17 amino acids. V shed 3 bases and J shed 3 bases, with 19 bases lying between them. CDR3 bases: TGTGCCACCAGCAGGGTCCGGGCAGGGGAAGGTACAGATACGCAGTATTTT. Translated, it gives CATSRVRAGEGTDTQYF.

V and J are TRBV30 and TRBJ1-5; possible D gene TRBD1, 5 bases. V gave up 4 bases and J gave up 2 bases, with 9 bases separating them. This CDR3 spans 13 amino acids. CDR1 and CDR2 (germline): GTSNPN, SVGIG (reference sequence). CDR3: CAWKWGGNQPQHF. The CDR3 DNA reads TGTGCCTGGAAGTGGGGGGGCAATCAGCCCCAGCATTTT.

The chain recombines TRBV5-5 with TRBJ2-1, with TRBD1 as a possible D gene (6 bases). The ends were cut back, 4 bases at V and 3 bases at J, with 14 bases in the middle. Looked up from germline, CDR1 is SGHKS and CDR2 is YYEKEE (reference sequence). This CDR3 comprises 15 residues. The CDR3 nucleotides are TGTGCCAGCAGCCTAGGGGGTTTAGGCTACAATGAGCAGTTCTTC. Its translation: CASSLGGLGYNEQFF.

This chain links TRBV5-8 with TRBJ1-4; no firm D call. Germline CDR1 and CDR2: SGHTS and YDEGEE. This CDR3 spans 14 amino acids. V lost 0 bases and J lost 1, with 4 bases in between. The CDR3 DNA reads as TGTGCCAGCAGCTTGGACCGAACTAATGAAAAACTGTTTTTT. Translating it yields CASSLDRTNEKLFF.

This clone was seen just once. The chain combines TRBV5-6 with TRBJ1-3, with TRBD1 as a possible D gene (6 bases). V was pared by 0 bases and J by 0 bases, with 19 bases between. The CDR3 covers 19 residues. Germline V lookup: CDR1 SGHDT, CDR2 YYEEEE. This chain's CDR3 is CASSLVVGQKSISGNTIYF. The CDR3, as DNA: TGTGCCAGCAGCTTGGTTGTCGGACAGAAATCAATCTCTGGAAACACCATATATTTT.

The chain couples TRBV6-1 to TRBJ2-5, with 7 positions matching TRBD1. Germline V gene data show CDR1 as MNHNS and CDR2 as SASEGT. The CDR3 covers 14 residues. V trimming: 3 bases; J trimming: 3 bases; junction bases outside the gene matches: 4. CDR3 coding DNA: TGTGCCAGCAGTGATATACAGGGGAAAGAGACCCAGTACTTC. This gives the protein CASSDIQGKETQYF.

The chain is built from TRBV10-1 and TRBJ2-3; a possible D gene is TRBD1 (5 bases). The V gene lost 0 bases and the J gene lost 8 bases, with 12 bases spanning the gap. CDR1 is WNHNN and CDR2 is SYGVQD in the germline V gene (reference sequence). This CDR3 contains 14 residues. The CDR3 nucleotides read TGCGCCAGCAGTGAGTCGATCCAGGGTGGTACGCAGTATTTT. Residues: CASSESIQGGTQYF.

The genes are TRBV2 and TRBJ2-1, with no clear D. Trimming left V 4 bases short and J 12 bases short, with 16 bases between. The CDR3 loop spans 13 amino acids. Per the germline V gene, CDR1 is SNHLY and CDR2 is FYNNEI. DNA of the CDR3: TGTGCCAGCAGTGTCCAGGCCCGGGTCGTGCAGTTCTTC. Translation: CASSVQARVVQFF.

The genes are TRBV6-5 and TRBJ2-7; unclear D gene. This CDR3 has 15 residues. Germline loops: CDR1 MNHEY, CDR2 SVGAGI. The germline V and J ends were trimmed by 2 bases and 4 bases, with 15 bases remaining between them. The CDR3 DNA reads TGTGCCAGCAGTTACACGGCCGGGTTGGGGTACGAGCAGTACTTC. Its translation is CASSYTAGLGYEQYF.

As concerns this clone: Different DNA sequences within this sample yield the same CDR3. The V and J genes are TRBV5-1 and TRBJ2-5, with D perhaps TRBD1 (5 bases). This CDR3 has 13 residues. V gave up 0 bases and J gave up 2 bases, with 5 bases separating them. CDR1 SGHRS and CDR2 YFSETQ come from the germline V gene. CDR3 nucleotide sequence: TGCGCCAGCAGCTTGGGACAGCAAGAGACCCAGTACTTC. Translation: CASSLGQQETQYF.